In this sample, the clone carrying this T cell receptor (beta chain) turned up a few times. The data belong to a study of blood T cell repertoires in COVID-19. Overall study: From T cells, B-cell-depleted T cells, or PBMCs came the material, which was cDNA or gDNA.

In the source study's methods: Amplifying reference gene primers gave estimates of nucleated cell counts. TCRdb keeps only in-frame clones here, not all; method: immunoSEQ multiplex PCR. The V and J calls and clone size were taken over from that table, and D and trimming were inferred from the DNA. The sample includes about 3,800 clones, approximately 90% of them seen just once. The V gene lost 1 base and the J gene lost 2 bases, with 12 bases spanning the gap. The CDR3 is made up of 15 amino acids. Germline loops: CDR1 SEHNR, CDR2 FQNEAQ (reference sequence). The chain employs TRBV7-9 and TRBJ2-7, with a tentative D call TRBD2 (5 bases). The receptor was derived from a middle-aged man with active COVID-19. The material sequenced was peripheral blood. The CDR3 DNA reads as TGTGCCAGCAGCTTAGGGGAGCCCCCAACCTACGAGCAGTACTTC. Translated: CASSLGEPPTYEQYF.